What follows are 26 T cell receptor beta chains derived from one specimen sequenced in a study of T cell repertoires in cytomegalovirus infection. Which antigens these TCRs recognize remains unknown. TCRdb itself ran the reads through MiXCR, one entry per CDR3 protein. The sample contains a few hundred thousand distinct CDR3 sequences, roughly a third of which appear only once. Sequenced here: cultured PBMCs, sampled from culture after CMV antigen stimulation. These receptors were collected from a human donor in good health (CMV status not recorded). Some clones in this sample may be carry-over from other donors' samples.

V and J are TRBV2 and TRBJ2-2, with D possibly matching TRBD1 (6 bases). Deletions cut 4 bases from V and 4 bases from J, with 10 bases between. The CDR3 has 14 residues. In germline, CDR1 is SNHLY, CDR2 FYNNEI. This chain's CDR3 is CASSGTVGTGELFF. CDR3 nucleotides: TGTGCCAGCAGTGGGACAGTGGGCACCGGGGAGCTGTTTTTT.

This chain connects TRBV10-3 to TRBJ2-7; weak D call: TRBD1 (5 bases). CDR1 is ENHRY, CDR2 SYGVKD, per germline. V dropped 4 bases and J dropped 7 bases, with 14 bases sitting between them. This CDR3 spans 13 amino acids. The CDR3 DNA sequence: TGTGCCATCAGTGGTGGCAGGGCGCGAGAGCAGTACGTC. It is translated as CAISGGRAREQYV.

The sample holds one count of this clonotype. This chain joins TRBV15 and TRBJ1-3, with TRBD1 identical over 9 bases. The length of the CDR3 is 16 residues. Germline V lookup: CDR1 LNHNV, CDR2 YYDKDF (reference sequence). Trimming at V came to 3 bases and at J to 2 bases, leaving 5 bases not matched to a gene. Here the CDR3 DNA reads TGTGCCACCAGCAGGGACCGGACAGGGGCTGGAAACACCATATATTTT. Amino acids: CATSRDRTGAGNTIYF.

The rearrangement links TRBV3-1 to TRBJ1-2; no clear D gene. This CDR3 is 15 amino acids long. Trimming took off 6 bases at V and 3 bases at J, with 17 bases between the two ends. Germline assignment: CDR1 LGHDT and CDR2 YNNKEL (reference sequence). The CDR3 bases are TGTGCCAGCAGGGACGGCTGGACCGGTGACTATGGCTACACCTTC. Translating gives CASRDGWTGDYGYTF.

The chain is built from TRBV27 and TRBJ1-5; the D is unclear. CDR1 is MNHEY and CDR2 is SMNVEV in the germline V gene (reference sequence). Trimming removed 5 bases from V and 5 bases from J, with 13 bases in between. The CDR3 runs to 14 residues. In DNA form, the CDR3 reads TGTGCCAGCAGTCCCCAAAGCGCTGATCAGCCCCAGCATTTT. This encodes CASSPQSADQPQHF.

The chain's CDR3 is CASSGQGGSTDTQYF. As DNA, the CDR3 is TGTGCCAGCAGTGGACAGGGGGGGAGCACAGATACGCAGTATTTT. The J gene is TRBJ2-3, the V gene TRBV6-1; the match to TRBD1 covers 9 bases. This CDR3 spans 15 amino acids. With 4 bases clipped from V and 0 bases from J, the junction kept 2 bases outside the gene matches. The germline gives CDR1 MNHNS, CDR2 SASEGT.

The chain has TRBV7-9 and TRBJ1-1; D is unresolved. There are 12 residues in the CDR3. Deletions cut 5 bases from V and 12 bases from J, with 16 bases between. Germline CDR1 is SEHNR and CDR2 is FQNEAQ (reference sequence). The CDR3 protein is CASSLDGLVTFF. The CDR3 DNA reads as TGTGCCAGCAGCCTTGACGGTTTAGTGACTTTCTTT.

J is TRBJ1-2 and V is TRBV6-2 or TRBV6-3, with D possibly being TRBD1 (5 bases). CDR3 size: 15 residues. V was trimmed by 2 bases and J by 0 bases, leaving 10 bases between them. Germline V gene sequence: CDR1 MNHEY, CDR2 SVGEGT. CDR3 sequence: CASSYPRGANYGYTF. The DNA for the CDR3 is TGTGCCAGCAGTTACCCCCGGGGCGCTAACTATGGCTACACCTTC.

Only a few counts were recorded for this clonotype. The chain links TRBV7-6 to TRBJ2-1; 8 nucleotides agree with TRBD2. The CDR3 consists of 15 residues. Germline assignment: CDR1 SGHVS and CDR2 FNYEAQ. Unmatched junction bases numbered 13, after V lost 5 bases and J lost 10 bases. This CDR3 is CASSQAGAGVTEQFF. The CDR3 nucleotides read TGTGCCAGCAGCCAAGCGGGAGCCGGAGTAACCGAGCAGTTCTTC. Full variable domain (outside the CDR3, taken from reference TRBV7-6 and TRBJ2-1): GAGVSQSPRYKVTKRGQDVALRCDPISGHVSLYWYRQALGQGPEFLTYFNYEAQQDKSGLPNDRFSAERPEGSISTLTIQRTEQRDSAMYRCASSQAGAGVTEQFFGPGTRLTVL.

The chain combines TRBV12-3 or TRBV12-4 with TRBJ2-5, with a tentative D call TRBD1 (5 bases). The V end lost 7 bases, the J end lost 5 bases, and 17 bases lay between the germline ends. The CDR3 is 14 amino acids. The DNA for the CDR3 is TGTGCCAGCACTCGAAGCCAGGGTACCGAGACCCAGTACTTC. Protein sequence: CASTRSQGTETQYF.

V and J are TRBV7-9 and TRBJ1-4, with D perhaps matching TRBD1 (5 bases). This CDR3 region has 15 residues. Germline V gene data show CDR1 as SEHNR and CDR2 as FQNEAQ (reference sequence). V shed 5 bases and J shed 3 bases, with 13 bases lying between them. CDR3 sequence: CASSDPGIANEKLFF. CDR3 bases: TGTGCCAGCAGCGACCCAGGGATCGCTAATGAAAAACTGTTTTTT.

The chain carries TRBV11-2 and TRBJ1-2; 8 bases are a match to TRBD1. Trimming took 5 bases from V and 5 from J; bases not matched to a gene: 10. CDR3 length: 15 residues. Germline CDR1 is SGHAT and CDR2 is FQNNGV. This CDR3 is CASSRRAGGYYGYTF. In DNA, the CDR3 is TGTGCCAGCAGCCGAAGGGCAGGGGGCTATTATGGCTACACCTTC.

This clonotype occurred a few times. This chain links TRBV5-6 with TRBJ1-1; D unclear. The CDR3 is made up of 17 amino acids. The ends were cut back, 2 bases at V and 1 base at J, with 18 bases in the middle. The germline CDR1 and CDR2 sequences are SGHDT and YYEEEE. Written as DNA, the CDR3 is TGTGCCAGCAGCTTTGGTCACGGCCTTGACTGGAACACTGAAGCTTTCTTT. Its translation: CASSFGHGLDWNTEAFF.

This clonotype showed up just once. This chain links TRBV6-2 or TRBV6-3 with TRBJ1-5, with TRBD1 matching over 7 bases. Trimming at V came to 6 bases and at J to 2 bases, leaving 4 bases not matched to a gene. The CDR3 runs 14 residues. Germline V gene sequence: CDR1 MNHEY, CDR2 SVGEGT. CDR3 protein: CASRAGTGNQPQHF. The DNA for the CDR3 is TGTGCCAGCAGGGCCGGGACAGGCAATCAGCCCCAGCATTTT.

A few counts support this clonotype. The V gene is TRBV4-3, the J gene TRBJ1-1; D unclear. Germline CDR1 LGHNA, CDR2 YSLEER. The CDR3 runs 15 residues. Trimming removed 1 base at V and 2 bases at J, with 11 bases between. The chain's CDR3 is CASSQATGANTEAFF. The DNA for the CDR3 is TGCGCCAGCAGCCAAGCTACGGGAGCAAACACTGAAGCTTTCTTT.

This clonotype was counted once. The rearrangement uses TRBV15 and TRBJ2-1; 7 bases are shared with TRBD2. Germline trimming cut 5 bases from V and 10 bases from J; bases unmatched to any gene: 17. CDR1 and CDR2 from the germline V gene are LNHNV and YYDKDF (reference sequence). The CDR3 spans 16 residues. The CDR3 DNA is TGTGCCACCAGCCTGCCCTTCTCTAGCGGCCCGAGAGAGCAGTTCTTC. Its translation: CATSLPFSSGPREQFF.

The chain joins TRBV20-1 to TRBJ2-1; 13 positions match TRBD2. The CDR3 contains 15 residues. J lost 8 bases, V lost 2 bases, and 6 bases had no gene match. Germline values: CDR1 DFQATT, CDR2 SNEGSKA (reference sequence). This CDR3 reads CSARKGLAGLYEQFF. The CDR3 coding sequence is TGCAGTGCTAGAAAGGGACTAGCGGGACTTTATGAGCAGTTCTTC.

The chain is built from TRBV19 and TRBJ2-5, with TRBD2 matching 13 bases. After removal of 11 bases from V and 6 bases from J, the junction contained 9 bases not matched to a gene. The CDR3 sequence is 14 residues long. Germline loops: CDR1 LNHDA, CDR2 SQIVND (reference sequence). The CDR3: CASRLAGGMKTQYF. The DNA for the CDR3 is TGTGCCTCAAGACTAGCGGGAGGTATGAAGACCCAGTACTTC.

This clonotype has only a few counts. This CDR3 reads CASSGWDAAEQYF. The DNA for the CDR3 is TGTGCCAGCAGTGGGTGGGATGCGGCCGAGCAGTACTTC. The V gene is TRBV25-1, the J gene TRBJ2-7, with D unresolved. The CDR3 is made up of 13 amino acids. V was cut by 4 bases and J by 6 bases, with 13 bases left in between. Germline V gives CDR1 MGHDK, CDR2 SYGVNS.

Here the CDR3 DNA reads TGTGCCAGCAGCTTAAAGGTGGGGGGGAACACTGAAGCTTTCTTT. Amino acid sequence: CASSLKVGGNTEAFF. The V gene is TRBV11-2, the J gene TRBJ1-1, with D perhaps matching TRBD1 (5 bases). Trimming shortened V by 2 bases and J by 1 base, and 11 bases separated the two germline ends. This CDR3 is 15 amino acids long. Germline CDR1 and CDR2: SGHAT and FQNNGV.

This clonotype appeared a few times. The rearrangement joins TRBV15 to TRBJ2-3; the D gene is possibly TRBD1 (5 bases). This CDR3 region has 18 residues. V was pared by 0 bases and J by 4 bases, with 20 bases between. The germline V gene has CDR1 LNHNV and CDR2 YYDKDF (reference sequence). CDR3 amino acids: CATSRDQEKGARSDTQYF. The DNA of the CDR3 is TGTGCCACCAGCAGAGATCAGGAGAAAGGGGCGAGGTCAGATACGCAGTATTTT. Full variable domain (outside the CDR3, taken from reference TRBV15 and TRBJ2-3): DAMVIQNPRYQVTQFGKPVTLSCSQTLNHNVMYWYQQKSSQAPKLLFHYYDKDFNNEADTPDNFQSRRPNTSFCFLDIRSPGLGDTAMYLCATSRDQEKGARSDTQYFGPGTRLTVL.

This clonotype has a handful of counts. This rearrangement joins TRBV6-2 or TRBV6-3 to TRBJ1-5; D might be TRBD1 (5 bases). V lost 8 bases and J 0 bases, leaving 20 bases between the germline ends. The CDR3 totals 17 residues. CDR1 MNHEY and CDR2 SVGEGT come from the germline V gene. Written as DNA, the CDR3 is TGTGCCAGCGGAGGCCGTGGGGGAACTCTTAGCAATCAGCCCCAGCATTTT. The encoded protein is CASGGRGGTLSNQPQHF.

This clonotype was seen more than once but under ten times. The V gene is TRBV5-6, the J gene TRBJ2-6; 9 bases are shared with TRBD1. The CDR3 contains 19 residues. Germline CDR1 SGHDT, CDR2 YYEEEE. V dropped 3 bases and J dropped 1; count of bases not matched to a gene: 11. CDR3 residues: CASSWAGTGPYSGANVLTF. CDR3 nucleotides: TGTGCCAGCAGCTGGGCCGGGACAGGGCCTTATTCTGGGGCCAACGTCCTGACTTTC.

The J gene is TRBJ2-1, the V gene TRBV7-2, with TRBD2 identical over 12 bases. The V and J ends lost 7 bases and 8 bases, in that order; junction bases with no gene match: 9. This CDR3 contains 15 residues. The germline gives CDR1 SGHTA, CDR2 FQGNSA. Here the CDR3 DNA reads TGTGCCAGCACGAAACTAGGGACTAGCGGGCATGAGCAGTTCTTC. It encodes CASTKLGTSGHEQFF.

Many counts were recorded for this clonotype. The chain employs TRBV7-2 and TRBJ2-1; 12 bases map to TRBD2. There are 23 residues in the CDR3. The junction had 21 bases not matched to a gene; V was cut back by 2 bases and J by 1 base. Germline lookup yields CDR1 SGHTA and CDR2 FQGNSA. The CDR3 nucleotides read TGTGCCAGCAGCTTACTGTCCCCCCGGTTGCCTAGCGGGAGGGTGGCGTCCTACAATGAGCAGTTCTTC. It encodes CASSLLSPRLPSGRVASYNEQFF.

V is TRBV15 and J is TRBJ1-3; perhaps TRBD1 as D (5 bases). The ends were cut back, 0 bases at V and 2 bases at J, with 11 bases in the middle. The CDR3 spans 16 residues. Germline assignment: CDR1 LNHNV and CDR2 YYDKDF (reference sequence). CDR3 protein: CATSRDRGGAGNTIYF. CDR3 nucleotide sequence: TGTGCCACCAGCAGAGATCGAGGAGGGGCTGGAAACACCATATATTTT.